This T cell receptor (beta chain) was observed in a study of radiotherapy plus CTLA-4 blockade in lung cancer. Study results and limitations: Blood TCR clones of tumor origin expanded after radiotherapy plus ipilimumab.

Here immunoSEQ multiplex PCR was the method, and the copy in TCRdb shows in-frame clones only, minus some. The table records about 90,000 clones, about 83% of them present only once. Trimming took off 7 bases at V and 4 bases at J, with 19 bases between the two ends. Germline CDR1 and CDR2: SQVTM and ANQGSEA. The CDR3 length is 14 residues. On this clone: Its antigen is not known.

The sequence came from a human donor with non-small cell lung cancer that progressed on radiotherapy plus ipilimumab. Here the sequenced sample was peripheral blood, taken from a patient treated with radiotherapy plus ipilimumab. The J gene is TRBJ1-1, the V gene TRBV29-1; D is uncertain. CDR3 amino acids: CSARDVGIGTEAFF. The CDR3 bases are TGCAGCGCCCGGGATGTGGGGATCGGCACTGAAGCTTTCTTT.